The 26 T cell receptor beta chains in this list originate from one sample, sequenced in a study of shared clonotypes between healthy human individuals. Some clones are missing from TCRdb's copy, which holds only in-frame ones; the method was immunoSEQ multiplex PCR. The repertoire holds 300,000 to 400,000 clones, with roughly 70% as singletons. Sequenced sample: memory CD4+ T cells sorted from blood. The sample's subset: CD45RA-negative fraction. Every receptor here comes from a young man in good health.

The CDR3 here is CASSPRLDHNTDTQYF. The DNA for the CDR3 is TGTGCCAGCAGCCCCCGACTAGACCACAACACAGATACGCAGTATTTT. The chain has TRBV5-4 and TRBJ2-3; tentative D call: TRBD2 (6 bases). Germline lookup yields CDR1 SGHNT and CDR2 YYREEE (reference sequence). This CDR3 contains 16 residues. Trimming took 4 bases from V and 2 from J, leaving 17 bases between them.

This sequence joins TRBV2 and TRBJ1-1; the match to TRBD1 covers 7 bases. Trimming removed 6 bases from V and 10 bases from J; junction bases left unmatched: 11. Germline V CDR1 and CDR2: SNHLY, FYNNEI. The CDR3 covers 13 residues. CDR3: CASSSGGYRGAFF. CDR3 bases: TGTGCCAGCAGCTCAGGGGGATATCGAGGAGCTTTCTTT. Using reference TRBV2 and TRBJ1-1 for the parts outside the CDR3, the full variable domain is EPEVTQTPSHQVTQMGQEVILRCVPISNHLYFYWYRQILGQKVEFLVSFYNNEISEKSEIFDDQFSVERPDGSNFTLKIRSTKLEDSAMYFCASSSGGYRGAFFGQGTRLTVV.

This clone was recorded once. This chain links TRBV28 with TRBJ2-7; D uncertain. This CDR3 is 12 amino acids long. CDR1 is MDHEN and CDR2 is SYDVKM in the germline V gene. Between the trimmed V and J ends, which lost 6 bases and 5 bases, there was a span of 11 bases. The CDR3 DNA reads TGTGCCAGCAGATTAAAACGGGACGAGCAGTACTTC. Translating it yields CASRLKRDEQYF.

Concerning this clone itself: Being one base from a much bigger clone, this may be a read error. Other DNA variants within this sample encode the same CDR3. This chain links TRBV5-1 with TRBJ2-6; no definite D call. Germline CDR1 reads SGHRS; CDR2 reads YFSETQ. The germline V and J ends were trimmed by 1 base and 1 base, with 3 bases remaining between them. The CDR3 has 14 amino acids. The DNA of the CDR3 is TGCGCCAGCAGCTTGTCTTCTGGGGCCAACGTCCTGACTTTC. Amino acids: CASSLSSGANVLTF.

The CDR3 coding sequence is TGTGCCAGCAATAGGGTCTCTGGCACCGGGGAGCTGTTTTTT. Translation: CASNRVSGTGELFF. This chain connects TRBV28 to TRBJ2-2; no clear D. Trimming took 7 bases from V and 4 from J, leaving 13 bases between them. CDR3 length equals 14 residues. Germline V lookup: CDR1 MDHEN, CDR2 SYDVKM.

A remark on this clone: The same CDR3 arises from other DNA sequences in this sample as well. This sequence joins TRBV6-5 and TRBJ1-3; D is ambiguous. V shed 5 bases and J shed 1 base, with 6 bases lying between them. The CDR3 has 13 residues. Per germline, CDR1 MNHEY and CDR2 SVGAGI. CDR3 nucleotides: TGTGCCAGCAGTCACGGGTCTGGAAACACCATATATTTT. As protein: CASSHGSGNTIYF.

The chain is built from TRBV10-2 and TRBJ2-7; no clear D. Trimming took 8 bases from V and 2 from J, leaving 13 bases between them. Germline V gene lookup returns CDR1 WSHSY and CDR2 SAAADI. CDR3 length: 13 amino acids. The CDR3 nucleotides read TGCGCCAGCGTGACTGAACCAACCTACGAGCAGTACTTC. It codes for CASVTEPTYEQYF.

Here the CDR3 DNA reads TGTGCCAGCAGCTTACCAGCTAGGGTAGATACGCAGTATTTT. The encoded protein is CASSLPARVDTQYF. V usage is TRBV7-8 and J usage is TRBJ2-3; D remains unclear. V lost 2 bases and J lost 5, with 11 bases in between. The CDR3 loop spans 14 amino acids. Germline CDR1 is SGHVS and CDR2 is FQNEAQ.

The chain recombines TRBV5-1 with TRBJ1-2; 9 bases are shared with TRBD1. This CDR3 spans 13 amino acids. Germline CDR1 SGHRS, CDR2 YFSETQ. The J segment lost 5 bases and the V segment lost 4 bases, leaving 3 bases of the junction unmatched. CDR3 loop: CASSIGTGYGYTF. As DNA, the CDR3 is TGCGCCAGCAGCATAGGGACAGGGTATGGCTACACCTTC.

V and J are TRBV7-8 and TRBJ2-4; no clear D. Looked up from germline, CDR1 is SGHVS and CDR2 is FQNEAQ. The CDR3 spans 14 residues. V lost 2 bases and J lost 0, with 5 bases in between. As DNA, the CDR3 is TGTGCCAGCAGCTTATCCCTAGCCAAAAACATTCAGTACTTC. It translates to CASSLSLAKNIQYF.

The chain joins TRBV28 to TRBJ2-7, with D unresolved. V gave up 4 bases and J gave up 3 bases, with 13 bases separating them. CDR3 length: 14 amino acids. Germline V gene sequence: CDR1 MDHEN, CDR2 SYDVKM. CDR3 protein: CASSSQMPNYEQYF. The CDR3 DNA reads as TGTGCCAGCAGTTCCCAGATGCCAAACTACGAGCAGTACTTC.

This clone appeared a single time. CDR3 residues: CASSGQLAGGKKAREQYF. The DNA of the CDR3 is TGCGCCAGCAGTGGCCAACTAGCGGGAGGAAAAAAGGCACGCGAGCAGTACTTC. The genes are TRBV10-1 and TRBJ2-7; 12 bases fit TRBD2. The CDR3 contains 18 residues. The germline V gene encodes CDR1 WNHNN and CDR2 SYGVQD (reference sequence). V dropped 4 bases and J dropped 6; count of bases not matched to a gene: 16.

The DNA for the CDR3 is TGTGCCAGCAGCTTCCTTGGAGCGGCTCAAGAGACCCAGTACTTC. Translated, it gives CASSFLGAAQETQYF. V usage is TRBV11-2 and J usage is TRBJ2-5, with a weak D call TRBD2 (5 bases). The CDR3 totals 15 residues. The germline gives CDR1 SGHAT, CDR2 FQNNGV. Trimming removed 3 bases from V and 2 bases from J, with 13 bases in between.

V is TRBV5-1 and J is TRBJ2-5; 10 bases match TRBD1. J gave up 0 bases and V 4 bases, and 12 bases lay outside the gene matches. Looked up from germline, CDR1 is SGHRS and CDR2 is YFSETQ. The CDR3 length is 18 residues. The CDR3 nucleotides read TGCGCCAGCAGCCGGGAGTTGTTGGACAGGGGGTACCAAGAGACCCAGTACTTC. It specifies CASSRELLDRGYQETQYF.

This clone was seen a single time. The CDR3 region has the DNA TGTGCCAGCAGCTTAGTCCCACGTGACGAGCAGTACTTC. Protein sequence: CASSLVPRDEQYF. The chain combines TRBV5-5 with TRBJ2-7, with D uncertain. Trimming removed 2 bases from V and 5 bases from J, with 11 bases in between. The CDR3 is 13 amino acids. Germline lookup yields CDR1 SGHKS and CDR2 YYEKEE (reference sequence).

This chain joins TRBV2 and TRBJ2-7; D gene unclear. The V gene lost 8 bases and the J gene lost 6 bases, with 14 bases spanning the gap. Germline lookup yields CDR1 SNHLY and CDR2 FYNNEI. The CDR3 runs to 12 residues. CDR3 in DNA: TGTGCCAGCGGGCTAGTCCCCACCGAGCAGTACTTC. Amino acid sequence: CASGLVPTEQYF.

The gene calls are TRBV28 and TRBJ1-4; no firm D call. CDR1 and CDR2 from the germline V gene are MDHEN and SYDVKM. Trimming removed 4 bases from V and 10 bases from J, with 10 bases in between. CDR3 length: 12 amino acids. The CDR3 coding sequence is TGTGCCAGCAGTTCCCCTGAGGGAAAACTGTTTTTT. Its protein is CASSSPEGKLFF.

This sequence joins TRBV10-3 and TRBJ1-1; TRBD1 might be the D (5 bases). The CDR3 has 14 residues. Germline-derived CDR1 and CDR2 are ENHRY and SYGVKD. V dropped 0 bases and J dropped 10 bases, with 15 bases sitting between them. The CDR3 nucleotides are TGTGCCATCAGTGAGTCGACCGGGGCCGGGCGAGCTTTCTTT. Amino acid sequence: CAISESTGAGRAFF.

The J gene is TRBJ2-7, the V gene TRBV19; 7 bases align to TRBD2. V lost 5 bases to trimming and J lost 4 bases; unmatched junction nucleotides: 8. CDR1 LNHDA and CDR2 SQIVND come from the germline V gene (reference sequence). This CDR3 contains 14 residues. The DNA of the CDR3 is TGTGCCAGTAGTTTTTCGGCGGGAGCTTACGAGCAGTACTTC. It encodes CASSFSAGAYEQYF.

The CDR3 sequence is CASSQGRAGDTQYF. CDR3 DNA: TGCGCCAGCAGCCAGGGGCGAGCGGGAGATACGCAGTATTTT. The chain combines TRBV4-1 with TRBJ2-3; a possible D gene is TRBD2 (6 bases). The CDR3 spans 14 residues. CDR1 MGHRA and CDR2 YSYEKL come from the germline V gene. V lost 3 bases and J 5 bases, leaving 12 bases between the germline ends.

The chain is built from TRBV5-1 and TRBJ2-5, with 8 bases fitting TRBD2. The CDR3 runs to 14 residues. CDR1 is SGHRS and CDR2 is YFSETQ in the germline V gene. The V segment lost 9 bases and the J segment 3 bases; nucleotides outside the gene matches: 10. The CDR3 region is CATSPGGAEETQYF. DNA of the CDR3: TGCGCCACCTCCCCGGGGGGGGCCGAAGAGACCCAGTACTTC. The variable domain in full, completed from reference TRBV5-1 and TRBJ2-5, reads KAGVTQTPRYLIKTRGQQVTLSCSPISGHRSVSWYQQTPGQGLQFLFEYFSETQRNKGNFPGRFSGRQFSNSRSEMNVSTLELGDSALYLCATSPGGAEETQYFGPGTRLLVL.

This clone was observed at least ten times. This chain joins TRBV6-1 and TRBJ2-3; perhaps TRBD2 as D (6 bases). V dropped 4 bases and J dropped 2 bases, with 16 bases sitting between them. Looked up from germline, CDR1 is MNHNS and CDR2 is SASEGT. This CDR3 is built from 16 residues. CDR3 DNA: TGTGCCAGCAGTGGAGTAGGTGGCGGGGCCACAGATACGCAGTATTTT. Protein product: CASSGVGGGATDTQYF.

The sample holds one count of this clone. The chain uses TRBV2 and TRBJ2-3; TRBD1 or TRBD2 may be the D gene (5 bases each). The V gene lost 4 bases and the J gene lost 8 bases, with 13 bases spanning the gap. Germline assignment: CDR1 SNHLY and CDR2 FYNNEI. This CDR3 has 13 residues. CDR3 loop: CASSVGVRVTQYF. In DNA form, the CDR3 reads TGTGCCAGCAGTGTGGGGGTTCGGGTTACGCAGTATTTT. Variable domain in full (rest from reference TRBV2 and TRBJ2-3): EPEVTQTPSHQVTQMGQEVILRCVPISNHLYFYWYRQILGQKVEFLVSFYNNEISEKSEIFDDQFSVERPDGSNFTLKIRSTKLEDSAMYFCASSVGVRVTQYFGPGTRLTVL.

This chain connects TRBV2 to TRBJ2-2, with 8 bases identical to TRBD2. Germline V CDR1 and CDR2: SNHLY, FYNNEI. Losses at the gene ends were 2 bases for V and 7 bases for J; bases not matched to a gene: 6. This CDR3 is 15 amino acids long. The CDR3 DNA reads as TGTGCCAGCAGTGAATTGGGACTAGGGGGCGGGGAGCTGTTTTTT. Protein: CASSELGLGGGELFF.

This rearrangement joins TRBV30 to TRBJ1-5, with D possibly being TRBD1 (6 bases). V lost 8 bases and J 0 bases, leaving 14 bases between the germline ends. Per germline, CDR1 GTSNPN and CDR2 SVGIG (reference sequence). CDR3 length: 14 residues. CDR3 bases: TGTGCCGGGGGGGCAGAAACTAGCAATCAGCCCCAGCATTTT. Translating it yields CAGGAETSNQPQHF.

The chain has TRBV19 and TRBJ2-7; 8 bases fit TRBD2. J lost 4 bases, V lost 5 bases, and 16 bases had no gene match. Germline V gene sequence: CDR1 LNHDA, CDR2 SQIVND (reference sequence). The CDR3 extends over 17 amino acids. The DNA of the CDR3 is TGTGCCAGTAGTCGGACAGCGACGGGGACTAGGGGTTACGAGCAGTACTTC. It codes for CASSRTATGTRGYEQYF.